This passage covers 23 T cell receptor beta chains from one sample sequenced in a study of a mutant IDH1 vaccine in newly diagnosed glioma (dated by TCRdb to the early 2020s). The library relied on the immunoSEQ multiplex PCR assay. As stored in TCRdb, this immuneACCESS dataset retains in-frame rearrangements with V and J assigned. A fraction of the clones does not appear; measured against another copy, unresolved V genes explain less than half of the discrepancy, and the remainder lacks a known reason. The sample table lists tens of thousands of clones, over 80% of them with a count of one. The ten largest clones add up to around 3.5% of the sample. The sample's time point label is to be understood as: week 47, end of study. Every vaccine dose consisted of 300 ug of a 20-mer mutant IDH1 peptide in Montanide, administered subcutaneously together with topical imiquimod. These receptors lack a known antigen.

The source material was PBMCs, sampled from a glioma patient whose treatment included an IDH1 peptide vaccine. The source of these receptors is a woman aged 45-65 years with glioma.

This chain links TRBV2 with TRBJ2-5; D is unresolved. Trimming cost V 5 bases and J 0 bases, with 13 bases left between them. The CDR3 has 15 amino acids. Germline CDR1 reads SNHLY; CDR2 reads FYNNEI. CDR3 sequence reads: CASSSNGMYQETQYF. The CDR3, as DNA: TGTGCCAGCAGTTCCAATGGGATGTACCAAGAGACCCAGTACTTC.

In DNA, the CDR3 is TGTGCCAGCAGCGTAATTTCATACGGAGCAGATACGCAGTATTTT. This sequence encodes CASSVISYGADTQYF. This sequence joins TRBV9 and TRBJ2-3; no reliable D call. This CDR3 has 15 residues. Trimming cost V 1 base and J 4 bases, with 13 bases left between them. CDR1 is SGDLS and CDR2 is YYNGEE in the germline V gene.

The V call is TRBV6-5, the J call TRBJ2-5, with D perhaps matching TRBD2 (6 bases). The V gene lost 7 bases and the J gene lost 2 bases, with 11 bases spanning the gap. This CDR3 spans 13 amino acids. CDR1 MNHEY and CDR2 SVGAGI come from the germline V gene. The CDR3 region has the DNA TGTGCCAGCACACGGGGGAGACAAGAGACCCAGTACTTC. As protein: CASTRGRQETQYF.

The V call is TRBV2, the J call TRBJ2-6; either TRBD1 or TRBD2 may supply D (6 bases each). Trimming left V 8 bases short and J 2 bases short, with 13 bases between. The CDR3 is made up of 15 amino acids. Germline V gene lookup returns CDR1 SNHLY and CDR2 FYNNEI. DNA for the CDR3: TGTGCCAGCCAAAGGGGGGATCCTGGGGCCAACGTCCTGACTTTC. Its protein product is CASQRGDPGANVLTF.

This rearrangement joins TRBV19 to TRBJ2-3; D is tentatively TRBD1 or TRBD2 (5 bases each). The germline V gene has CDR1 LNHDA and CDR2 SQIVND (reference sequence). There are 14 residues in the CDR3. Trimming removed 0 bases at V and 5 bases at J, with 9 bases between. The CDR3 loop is CASSIDGGGDTQYF. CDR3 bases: TGTGCCAGTAGTATAGATGGTGGGGGAGATACGCAGTATTTT.

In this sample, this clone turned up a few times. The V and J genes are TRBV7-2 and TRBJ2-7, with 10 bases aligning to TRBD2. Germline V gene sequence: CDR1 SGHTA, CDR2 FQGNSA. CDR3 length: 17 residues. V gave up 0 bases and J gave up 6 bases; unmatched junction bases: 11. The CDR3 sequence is CASSLAASGGADVEQYF. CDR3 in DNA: TGTGCCAGCAGCTTAGCTGCGAGCGGGGGGGCCGATGTCGAGCAGTACTTC.

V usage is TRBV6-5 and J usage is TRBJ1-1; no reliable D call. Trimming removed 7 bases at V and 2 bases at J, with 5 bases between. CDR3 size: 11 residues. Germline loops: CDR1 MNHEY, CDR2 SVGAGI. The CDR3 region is CASNHNTEAFF. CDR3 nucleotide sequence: TGTGCCAGCAACCACAACACTGAAGCTTTCTTT.

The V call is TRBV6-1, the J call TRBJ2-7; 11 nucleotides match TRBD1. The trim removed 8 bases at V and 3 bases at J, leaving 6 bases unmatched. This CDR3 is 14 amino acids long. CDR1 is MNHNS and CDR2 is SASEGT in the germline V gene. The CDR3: CASPPGQGVYEQYF. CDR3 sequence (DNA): TGTGCCAGCCCGCCGGGACAGGGGGTCTACGAGCAGTACTTC.

For the CDR3, the DNA is TGTGCCAGCAGCTTAAGCTGGACAGGGGGGACCCAGTACTTC. Encoded protein: CASSLSWTGGTQYF. The rearrangement uses TRBV7-8 and TRBJ2-5, with 10 nucleotides matching TRBD1. The junction had 4 bases not matched to a gene; V was cut back by 2 bases and J by 7 bases. Germline CDR1 reads SGHVS; CDR2 reads FQNEAQ. The CDR3 is 14 residues long.

DNA for the CDR3: TGTGCCAGCAGTTACTCAGCAGGGGGCTTGAGCGGGGAGCTGTTTTTT. It is translated as CASSYSAGGLSGELFF. The genes are TRBV6-6 and TRBJ2-2, with 8 bases aligning to TRBD1. CDR3 length equals 16 residues. Germline values: CDR1 MNHNY, CDR2 SVGAGI (reference sequence). The J segment lost 7 bases and the V segment lost 0 bases, leaving 7 bases of the junction unmatched.

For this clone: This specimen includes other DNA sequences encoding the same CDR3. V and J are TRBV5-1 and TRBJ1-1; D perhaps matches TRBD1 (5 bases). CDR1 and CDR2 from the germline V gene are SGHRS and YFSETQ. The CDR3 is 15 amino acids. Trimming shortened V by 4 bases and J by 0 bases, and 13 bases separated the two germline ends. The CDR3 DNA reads TGCGCCAGCAGCCCCCTTACAGGTATGAACACTGAAGCTTTCTTT. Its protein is CASSPLTGMNTEAFF.

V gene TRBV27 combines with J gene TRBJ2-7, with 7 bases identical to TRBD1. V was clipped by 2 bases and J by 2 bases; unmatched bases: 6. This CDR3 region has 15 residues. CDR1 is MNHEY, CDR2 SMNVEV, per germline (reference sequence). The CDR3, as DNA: TGTGCCAGCAGTTTAAGTTCGGGGACAGCCTACGAGCAGTACTTC. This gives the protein CASSLSSGTAYEQYF.

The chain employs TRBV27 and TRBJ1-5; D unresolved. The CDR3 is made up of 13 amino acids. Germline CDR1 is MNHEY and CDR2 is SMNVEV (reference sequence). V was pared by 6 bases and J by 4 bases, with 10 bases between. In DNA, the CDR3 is TGTGCCAGCAGGGAGGGTTGGAATCAGCCCCAGCATTTT. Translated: CASREGWNQPQHF.

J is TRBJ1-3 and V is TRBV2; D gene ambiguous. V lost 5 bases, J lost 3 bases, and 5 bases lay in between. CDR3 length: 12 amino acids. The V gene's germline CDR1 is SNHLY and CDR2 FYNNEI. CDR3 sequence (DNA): TGTGCCAGCAGTTACAGTGGAAACACCATATATTTT. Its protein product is CASSYSGNTIYF.

The CDR3 spells CASSQVGRGPANYGYTF. CDR3 bases: TGTGCCAGCAGCCAAGTAGGGAGGGGGCCCGCCAACTATGGCTACACCTTC. This chain joins TRBV14 and TRBJ1-2; 7 nucleotides line up with TRBD1. This CDR3 region has 17 residues. With 1 base clipped from V and 2 bases from J, the junction kept 10 bases outside the gene matches. Germline CDR1 is SGHDN and CDR2 is FVKESK.

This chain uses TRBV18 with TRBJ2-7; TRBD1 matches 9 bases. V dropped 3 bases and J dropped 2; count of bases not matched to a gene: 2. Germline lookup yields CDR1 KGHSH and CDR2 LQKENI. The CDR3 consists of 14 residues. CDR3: CASSPGTGPYEQYF. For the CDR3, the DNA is TGTGCCAGCTCACCCGGGACAGGGCCCTACGAGCAGTACTTC. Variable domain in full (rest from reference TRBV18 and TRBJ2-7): NAGVMQNPRHLVRRRGQEARLRCSPMKGHSHVYWYRQLPEEGLKFMVYLQKENIIDESGMPKERFSAEFPKEGPSILRIQQVVRGDSAAYFCASSPGTGPYEQYFGPGTRLTVT.

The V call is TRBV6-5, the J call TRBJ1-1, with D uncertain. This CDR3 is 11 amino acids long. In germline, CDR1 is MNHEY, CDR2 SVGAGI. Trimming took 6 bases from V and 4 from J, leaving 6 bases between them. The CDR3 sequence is CASRTSTEAFF. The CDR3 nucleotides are TGTGCCAGCAGAACCTCCACTGAAGCTTTCTTT.

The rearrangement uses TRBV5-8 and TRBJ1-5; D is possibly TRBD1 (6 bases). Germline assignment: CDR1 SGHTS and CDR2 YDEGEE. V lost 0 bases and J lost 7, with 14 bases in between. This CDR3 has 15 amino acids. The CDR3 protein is CASSLEGGAGQPQHF. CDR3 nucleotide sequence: TGTGCCAGCAGCTTGGAGGGGGGCGCGGGCCAGCCCCAGCATTTT.

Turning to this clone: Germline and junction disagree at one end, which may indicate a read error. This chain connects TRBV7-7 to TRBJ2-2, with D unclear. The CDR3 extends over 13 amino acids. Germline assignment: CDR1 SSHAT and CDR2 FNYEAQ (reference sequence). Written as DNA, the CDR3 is TGTGCTAGCAGCTTAGTCTTGACCGGGGAGCTGTTTTTT. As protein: CASSLVLTGELFF.

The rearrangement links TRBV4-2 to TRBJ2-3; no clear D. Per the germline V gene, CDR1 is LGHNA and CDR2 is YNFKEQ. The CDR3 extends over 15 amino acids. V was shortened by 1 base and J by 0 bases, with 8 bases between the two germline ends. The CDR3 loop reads CASSQVATSTDTQYF. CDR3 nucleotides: TGTGCCAGCAGCCAAGTAGCAACTAGCACAGATACGCAGTATTTT.

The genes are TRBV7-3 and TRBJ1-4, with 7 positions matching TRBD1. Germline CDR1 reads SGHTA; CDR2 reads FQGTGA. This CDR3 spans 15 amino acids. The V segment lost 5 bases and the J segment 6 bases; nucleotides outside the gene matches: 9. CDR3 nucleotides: TGTGCCAGCAGCACAGGACAGGTTGGGGATGAAAAACTGTTTTTT. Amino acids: CASSTGQVGDEKLFF.

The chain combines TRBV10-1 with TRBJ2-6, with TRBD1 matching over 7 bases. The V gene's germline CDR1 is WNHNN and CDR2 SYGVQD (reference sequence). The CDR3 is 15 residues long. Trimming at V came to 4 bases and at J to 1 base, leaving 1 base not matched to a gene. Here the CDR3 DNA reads TGCGCCAGCAGTGGGGACAGTTCTGGGGCCAACGTCCTGACTTTC. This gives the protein CASSGDSSGANVLTF.

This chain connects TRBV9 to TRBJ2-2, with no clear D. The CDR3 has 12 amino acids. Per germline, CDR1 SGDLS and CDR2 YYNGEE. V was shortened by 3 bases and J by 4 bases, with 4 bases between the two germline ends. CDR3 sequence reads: CASSGLTGELFF. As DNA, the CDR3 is TGTGCCAGCAGCGGACTCACCGGGGAGCTGTTTTTT. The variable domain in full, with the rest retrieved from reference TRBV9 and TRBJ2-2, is DSGVTQTPKHLITATGQRVTLRCSPRSGDLSVYWYQQSLDQGLQFLIQYYNGEERAKGNILERFSAQQFPDLHSELNLSSLELGDSALYFCASSGLTGELFFGEGSRLTVL.